This T cell receptor (beta chain) was identified in a study of blood T cell repertoires in COVID-19. Study context: The United States, Italy and Spain were the sources of the acute and convalescent COVID-19 samples.

This clone was recorded a few times. V gave up 5 bases and J gave up 11 bases, with 18 bases separating them. The CDR3 length is 13 residues. Germline-derived CDR1 and CDR2 are LNHDA and SQIVND (reference sequence). As handled by the study authors: Counts of nucleated cells, estimated from reference gene primer amplification, were obtained. TCRdb's table, derived via immunoSEQ multiplex PCR, lists solely in-frame clones and lacks some. V and J calls and clone size are copied from that table; D and trimming were computed from the DNA. In the table there are about 140,000 clones, about 80% of which are singletons.

The receptor's source is a human donor in a cohort sampled during active COVID-19. Input material: peripheral blood. This chain joins TRBV19 and TRBJ1-1; TRBD1 is a possible D gene (5 bases). DNA of the CDR3: TGTGCCAGTAGTCCGACACGACAGTCGGTGGCTTTCTTT. It encodes CASSPTRQSVAFF.